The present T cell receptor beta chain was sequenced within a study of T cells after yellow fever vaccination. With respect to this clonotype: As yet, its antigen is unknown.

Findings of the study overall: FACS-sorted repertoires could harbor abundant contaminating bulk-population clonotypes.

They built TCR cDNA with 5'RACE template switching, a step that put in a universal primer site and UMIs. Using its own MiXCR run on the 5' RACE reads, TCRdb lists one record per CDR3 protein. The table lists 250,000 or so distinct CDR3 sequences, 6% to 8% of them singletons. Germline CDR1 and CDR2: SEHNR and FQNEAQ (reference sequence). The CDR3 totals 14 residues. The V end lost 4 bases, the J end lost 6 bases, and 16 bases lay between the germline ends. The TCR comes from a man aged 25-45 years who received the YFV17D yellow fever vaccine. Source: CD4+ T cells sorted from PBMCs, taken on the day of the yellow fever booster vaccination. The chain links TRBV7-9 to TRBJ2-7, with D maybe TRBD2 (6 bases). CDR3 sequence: CASSSRDPRGEQYF. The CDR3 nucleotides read TGTGCCAGCAGCTCCCGGGACCCGCGGGGCGAGCAGTACTTC.